This TCR beta chain is drawn from a study of graft-versus-host responses after intestinal transplantation. As for the study in general: Isolated intestinal, liver-intestinal, or multivisceral transplants were what recipients had. All recipients were given anti-thymocyte globulin induction, and tacrolimus and steroids were then administered for around three years.

Study conclusions and caveats: Investigators detected GvH clones in recipient marrow, with some emerging earlier in ileum or blood.

TCRdb's copy holds only in-frame clones and misses some; the assay was immunoSEQ multiplex PCR. This repertoire shows approximately 90,000 clones, approximately 80% found once; its top ten account for roughly 0.8%. Concerning this clone itself: Its specificity is not known.

V dropped 4 bases and J dropped 9 bases, with 17 bases sitting between them. The CDR3 extends over 14 amino acids. CDR1 is SGHNT, CDR2 YYREEE, per germline (reference sequence). This TCR derives from a human donor who received an intestinal transplant. The sample consisted of unstimulated CD4+ T cells sorted from spleen or lymph node cells, taken before intestinal transplant. This sequence joins TRBV5-4 and TRBJ2-1; D is unclear. CDR3 sequence reads: CASSQDYSPSEQFF. The CDR3 nucleotides are TGTGCCAGCAGCCAGGATTACAGTCCTTCTGAGCAGTTCTTC.